The clone carrying this TCR beta chain was counted many times. Its matching antigen is unknown. The sample comes from a study of blood T cells in healthy people across ages. Points from the study as a whole: As age increased, TCR beta diversity per million T cells fell in a roughly linear fashion. Conclusively comparing naive with antigen-experienced cells was impossible with unsorted PBMCs.

A J-beta primer mix and a sample-barcoded 5' primer were used in a second PCR of about 7 to 12 cycles. TCRdb used MiXCR to reprocess the 5' RACE reads, holding one entry per CDR3 protein. The table shows about 590,000 distinct CDR3 sequences, with less than 35% occurring only once. The V gene's germline CDR1 is ENHRY and CDR2 SYGVKD. V shed 5 bases, J shed 4 bases, and the junction held 3 bases outside the gene matches. This CDR3 region has 14 residues. Donors each provided roughly 9.6 milliliters of peripheral blood. The chain uses TRBV10-3 and TRBJ2-3; TRBD1 aligns across 10 bases. The sample taken for sequencing was blood. The sequence came from a woman aged 80 or older in good health. CDR3 in amino acids: CAISKTGGSDTQYF. The CDR3 bases are TGTGCCATCAGTAAGACAGGGGGCTCAGATACGCAGTATTTT.